This TCR beta chain was retrieved from a study of T cell changes during pregnancy in multiple sclerosis. Assay: immunoSEQ multiplex PCR; the TCRdb copy retains only in-frame clones and omits some. The sample contains fewer than 95,000 clones, 92% of which appear only once. The germline gives CDR1 LNHNV, CDR2 YYDKDF (reference sequence). The CDR3 contains 14 residues. V lost 4 bases, J lost 6 bases, and 15 bases lay in between. The input for sequencing was peripheral blood, taken in the first trimester of pregnancy. This TCR derives from a female donor in good health, enrolled as a control in a pregnancy study. The chain recombines TRBV15 with TRBJ1-1; possibly TRBD1 for D (5 bases). CDR3 coding DNA: TGTGCCACCAGCAACAGATGGGGGAGGGCTGAAGCTTTCTTT. Translating it yields CATSNRWGRAEAFF.